The 17 T cell receptor beta chains in this list originate from one sample, sequenced in a study of shared clonotypes between healthy human individuals. The data were produced by immunoSEQ multiplex PCR, yet TCRdb's version contains in-frame clones alone and is incomplete. This repertoire shows around 700,000 clones, about two thirds found once; its top ten account for approximately 1.8%. What was sequenced was memory CD4+ T cells sorted from blood. Stated subset: CD45RA-negative fraction. The receptors derive from a woman in her 30s in good health.

This clone has just a few counts. Other DNA sequences of this sample code for an identical CDR3. V and J are TRBV20-1 and TRBJ1-1; D perhaps matches TRBD1 (5 bases). Trimming took 6 bases from V and 3 from J, leaving 8 bases between them. Germline V lookup: CDR1 DFQATT, CDR2 SNEGSKA (reference sequence). The CDR3 is 11 amino acids. This chain's CDR3 is CSADRDTEAFF. CDR3 sequence (DNA): TGCAGTGCCGACAGAGACACTGAAGCTTTCTTT.

This clone came up a few times. The chain recombines TRBV5-1 with TRBJ2-3; the match to TRBD2 covers 9 bases. Germline assignment: CDR1 SGHRS and CDR2 YFSETQ. The trim removed 2 bases at V and 8 bases at J, leaving 15 bases unmatched. The CDR3 sequence is 17 residues long. The CDR3 is CASSLETSGVGSSTQYF. CDR3 DNA sequence: TGCGCCAGCAGCTTAGAGACTAGCGGAGTGGGCTCAAGTACGCAGTATTTT.

The J gene is TRBJ2-7, the V gene TRBV7-2; TRBD2 is a possible D gene (7 bases). V was shortened by 0 bases and J by 7 bases, with 19 bases between the two germline ends. The CDR3 runs to 16 residues. CDR1 is SGHTA, CDR2 FQGNSA, per germline. The CDR3 DNA reads as TGTGCCAGCAGCTTAGCGGCTAGCGGTGTAAGGGGGGAGCAGTACTTC. Encoded protein: CASSLAASGVRGEQYF.

The gene calls are TRBV2 and TRBJ2-1; TRBD2 aligns across 8 bases. V lost 7 bases to trimming and J lost 7 bases; unmatched junction nucleotides: 12. CDR3 length: 15 amino acids. Germline-derived CDR1 and CDR2 are SNHLY and FYNNEI. The CDR3 is CASTYSGMRENEQFF. CDR3 in DNA: TGTGCCAGCACCTATAGCGGGATGAGGGAGAATGAGCAGTTCTTC.

This rearrangement joins TRBV6-5 to TRBJ2-7, with a weak D call TRBD1 (5 bases). Germline loops: CDR1 MNHEY, CDR2 SVGAGI. This CDR3 region has 13 residues. Trimming left V 6 bases short and J 3 bases short, with 12 bases between. Here the CDR3 reads CASSTTVDYEQYF. Written as DNA, the CDR3 is TGTGCCAGCAGCACGACAGTGGACTACGAGCAGTACTTC.

The V gene is TRBV5-1, the J gene TRBJ1-1; D remains ambiguous. Germline CDR1 and CDR2: SGHRS and YFSETQ. This CDR3 has 13 residues. Trimming cost V 2 bases and J 1 base, with 6 bases left between them. The CDR3 region is CASSFTPNTEAFF. The CDR3 DNA sequence: TGCGCCAGCAGCTTTACTCCGAACACTGAAGCTTTCTTT.

The chain has TRBV7-9 and TRBJ1-4; D is ambiguous. From germline, CDR1 is SEHNR and CDR2 FQNEAQ (reference sequence). Between the trimmed V and J ends, which lost 5 bases and 0 bases, there was a span of 13 bases. This CDR3 contains 16 residues. In nucleotides, the CDR3 is TGTGCCAGCAGCACCCCGTGGGGTGCAACTAATGAAAAACTGTTTTTT. Translated, it gives CASSTPWGATNEKLFF.

The chain has TRBV21-1 and TRBJ2-5; TRBD2, as called in the table, went unchecked against the DNA. TRBV21-1 is assigned pseudogene status. CDR3 length: 11 amino acids. CDR3 amino acids: CASSRRETQYF. The CDR3 DNA is TGTGCCAGCTCGAGGAGGGAGACCCAGTACTTC.

This chain links TRBV6-1 with TRBJ1-5, with TRBD1 matching 7 bases. From germline, CDR1 is MNHNS and CDR2 SASEGT. The CDR3 totals 16 residues. Trimming cost V 4 bases and J 0 bases; bases outside gene matches: 6. The chain's CDR3 is CASSALRDSSNQPQHF. The DNA for the CDR3 is TGTGCCAGCAGTGCACTCCGGGACAGTAGCAATCAGCCCCAGCATTTT.

J is TRBJ2-7 and V is TRBV11-2, with D possibly matching TRBD2 (6 bases). With 2 bases removed from V and 2 bases from J, the gap between germline ends came to 13 bases. CDR3 length: 15 amino acids. From germline, CDR1 is SGHAT and CDR2 FQNNGV. The CDR3 coding sequence is TGTGCCAGCAGCTTAAGCGGAGGGTTAACCTACGAGCAGTACTTC. It encodes CASSLSGGLTYEQYF.

This clone was counted between two and nine times. The chain recombines TRBV28 with TRBJ1-5, with 7 bases matching TRBD1. Germline assignment: CDR1 MDHEN and CDR2 SYDVKM. The CDR3 extends over 14 amino acids. With 3 bases clipped from V and 5 bases from J, the junction kept 4 bases outside the gene matches. This CDR3 reads CASSLGQRHQPQHF. In nucleotides, the CDR3 is TGTGCCAGCAGTTTGGGACAGCGACATCAGCCCCAGCATTTT. Looking up the rest from reference TRBV28 and TRBJ1-5 gives the full variable domain: DVKVTQSSRYLVKRTGEKVFLECVQDMDHENMFWYRQDPGLGLRLIYFSYDVKMKEKGDIPEGYSVSREKKERFSLILESASTNQTSMYLCASSLGQRHQPQHFGDGTRLSIL.

The chain joins TRBV7-2 to TRBJ1-4; 8 nucleotides align to TRBD1. There are 15 residues in the CDR3. V was pared by 1 base and J by 8 bases, with 6 bases of the junction left unmatched. From germline, CDR1 is SGHTA and CDR2 FQGNSA. The CDR3 DNA sequence: TGTGCCAGCAGCTTAGGACAGGGGTTTCAGGAAAAACTGTTTTTT. Residues: CASSLGQGFQEKLFF.

On this clone itself: One junction end does not reproduce the germline sequence, and a read error may be involved. The chain uses TRBV19 and TRBJ1-5, with 9 bases that match TRBD1. Germline CDR1 LNHDA, CDR2 SQIVND (reference sequence). This CDR3 is built from 16 residues. CDR3 amino acids: CASSLEADRGDQPQHF. CDR3 sequence (DNA): TGTGCCAGTAGTCTAGAGGCGGACAGGGGTGATCAGCCCCAGCATTTT.

In the case of this clone: This sample also contains other DNA sequences that code for the same CDR3. The chain carries TRBV15 and TRBJ1-5; 7 nucleotides agree with TRBD1. The CDR3 runs to 14 residues. Germline V gene data show CDR1 as LNHNV and CDR2 as YYDKDF (reference sequence). Trimming took 1 base from V and 5 from J; bases not matched to a gene: 2. CDR3 in DNA: TGTGCCACCAGCAGAGGCCAGGGGGATCAGCCCCAGCATTTT. The encoded protein is CATSRGQGDQPQHF.

The V gene is TRBV18, the J gene TRBJ2-2; D gene unclear. The germline CDR1 and CDR2 sequences are KGHSH and LQKENI. The CDR3 extends over 13 amino acids. Trimming took 9 bases from V and 6 from J, leaving 14 bases between them. The CDR3 bases are TGTGCCAGTTCCGACCCCGGTCCCGGGGAGCTGTTTTTT. This gives the protein CASSDPGPGELFF.

The chain links TRBV7-8 to TRBJ2-3, with 12 bases fitting TRBD2. The CDR3 covers 14 residues. Germline V CDR1 and CDR2: SGHVS, FQNEAQ. Losses at the gene ends were 5 bases for V and 11 bases for J; bases not matched to a gene: 8. The CDR3 reads CASSPSGRGRVQYF. The CDR3 DNA follows: TGTGCCAGCAGCCCTAGCGGGAGGGGCAGAGTGCAGTATTTT.

This chain uses TRBV9 with TRBJ2-3, with D perhaps TRBD2 (6 bases). Germline lookup yields CDR1 SGDLS and CDR2 YYNGEE. This CDR3 is 14 amino acids long. Between the trimmed V and J ends, which lost 0 bases and 6 bases, there was a span of 11 bases. DNA for the CDR3: TGTGCCAGCAGCGTAGATTTTGGAGGGGATACGCAGTATTTT. Translating gives CASSVDFGGDTQYF.